This entry describes one T cell receptor (beta chain). No cognate antigen has been identified for it. Base qualities are not recorded, but no much larger clone differs from it by a single base. The donors were included in the validation cohort of some 110 subjects, a group kept apart from the roughly 690-subject first cohort. The sample is drawn from a study of cytomegalovirus exposure and HLA in healthy donors (dated by TCRdb to the late 2010s). With regard to the full study: According to a later analysis, the roughly 130 validation repertoires were produced on the same platform as the approximately 610 repertoires of the first cohort. The aim of the study was to test whether cataloging public T cell receptors could identify signatures of past pathogen exposure. In addition to the first cohort of about 650 subjects, a separate validation cohort of 120 different subjects was used. To predict cytomegalovirus infection status, the study brought together high-throughput TCR immunosequencing, statistical association of individual TCRs with disease status, and machine learning. Overall study outcomes, separate from this receptor: It was suggested by the authors that the approach could potentially be generalized to other disease states and immunological phenotypes. In a later analysis, TCRs clustered in the first cohort were found to also tend to co-occur in the approximately 120 validation repertoires, with about 94% of cluster scores above 0. The study gave a list of about 150 TCR beta chains associated with cytomegalovirus. Three of the identified cytomegalovirus-associated TCR beta chains were confirmed in vitro to be specific for cytomegalovirus antigens. Across donors, most TCR sequences were observed very rarely, whereas some public TCRs were present in many individuals. The classifier was reported to diagnose cytomegalovirus status with high specificity and sensitivity in both the original and validation cohorts. A later analysis had no HLA typing for the validation cohort, so co-occurrence there was scored across all 110 or so repertoires.

Libraries were constructed by the immunoSEQ multiplex PCR assay. In the authors' own workflow: A statistical classification framework was built for diagnosing cytomegalovirus status from the catalog of TCR beta chain sequences. TCRdb stores this immuneACCESS table with in-frame sequences only. Part of the clones is absent; in the studies checked, under half of the shortfall reflects unresolved V genes, and no reason is known for the rest. The V and J calls and the clone size are those of that table, but D and trimming were determined from the DNA. The sample has some 56,000 clones on record, over 85% of them singletons. 0.9% to 1.4% of the sample is held by the ten biggest clonotypes. The CDR3 has 16 amino acids, counting the end cysteine and phenylalanine. The retained sequence is limited to the CDR3, 48 bases, with the frame set at the first base. V drops 2 bases and J drops 0 bases, leaving 11 bases in between. The germline V gene specifies MDHEN as CDR1 and SYDVKM as CDR2.

The TCR was taken from a man aged 18-30 years in good health and CMV-seronegative. Sequencing was performed on PBMCs. The chain is encoded by TRBV28 joined to TRBJ2-1; matching of 5 bases hints at TRBD2 as the D gene. The DNA is as follows: TGTGCCAGCAGTTTAGTATCGGGGAGCTCCTACAATGAGCAGTTCTTC. Translated, this is CASSLVSGSSYNEQFF.